This T cell receptor (beta chain) is from a study of blood T cells in healthy people across ages. Study at large: About one barcoded beta molecule per two T cells was captured by template switching. Study-wide points: Per million T cells, TCR beta diversity dropped roughly linearly as age increased.

This clonotype has at least ten counts. The antigen is not known. Using a J-beta primer mix together with a sample-barcoded 5' primer, a second PCR was run for about 7 to 12 cycles. No fewer than 2.5 million CDR3-containing paired-end reads came from each sample. TCRdb re-called the 5' RACE reads with MiXCR, one entry per CDR3 protein. The sample holds about 400,000 distinct CDR3 sequences, over 45% seen once. V trimming: 2 bases; J trimming: 15 bases; junction bases outside the gene matches: 12. The CDR3 runs 15 residues. Germline CDR1 is SGHTA and CDR2 is FQGTGA. This chain joins TRBV7-3 and TRBJ2-6; 8 bases match TRBD2. Sequencing input: blood. This receptor was obtained from a man between 60 and 70 years old in good health. In DNA, the CDR3 is TGTGCCAGCAGCTTATTGGCGGGGGGTCCCAAAGACCTGACTTTC. This translates into CASSLLAGGPKDLTF.